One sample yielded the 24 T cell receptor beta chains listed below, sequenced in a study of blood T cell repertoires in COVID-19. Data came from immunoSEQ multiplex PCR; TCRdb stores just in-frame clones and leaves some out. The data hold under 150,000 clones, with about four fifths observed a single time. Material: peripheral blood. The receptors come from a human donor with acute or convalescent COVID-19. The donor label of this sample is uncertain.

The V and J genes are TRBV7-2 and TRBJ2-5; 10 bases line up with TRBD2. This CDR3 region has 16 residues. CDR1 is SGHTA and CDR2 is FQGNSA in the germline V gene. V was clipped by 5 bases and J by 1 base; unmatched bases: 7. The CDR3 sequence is CASSRGTSVFQETQYF. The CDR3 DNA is TGTGCCAGCAGCCGCGGGACTAGCGTATTCCAAGAGACCCAGTACTTC.

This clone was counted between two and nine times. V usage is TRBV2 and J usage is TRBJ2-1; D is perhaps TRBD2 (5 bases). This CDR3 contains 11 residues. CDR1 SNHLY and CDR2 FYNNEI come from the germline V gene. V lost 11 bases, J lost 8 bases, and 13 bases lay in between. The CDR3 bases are TGTGCCTCTTTGAGGGTGGATGAGCAGTTCTTC. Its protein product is CASLRVDEQFF.

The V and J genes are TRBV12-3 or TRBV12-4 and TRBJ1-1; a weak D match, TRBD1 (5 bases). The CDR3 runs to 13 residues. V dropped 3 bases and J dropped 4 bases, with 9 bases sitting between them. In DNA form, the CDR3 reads TGTGCCAGCAGTTTGGGGGGGATCACTGAAGCTTTCTTT. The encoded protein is CASSLGGITEAFF.

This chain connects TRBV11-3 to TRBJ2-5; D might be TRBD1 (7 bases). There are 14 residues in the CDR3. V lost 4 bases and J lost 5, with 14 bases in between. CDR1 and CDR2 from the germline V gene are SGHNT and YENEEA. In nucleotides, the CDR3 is TGTGCCAGCAGCTCCTCAGCAGGGGGGGAGACCCAGTACTTC. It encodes CASSSSAGGETQYF.

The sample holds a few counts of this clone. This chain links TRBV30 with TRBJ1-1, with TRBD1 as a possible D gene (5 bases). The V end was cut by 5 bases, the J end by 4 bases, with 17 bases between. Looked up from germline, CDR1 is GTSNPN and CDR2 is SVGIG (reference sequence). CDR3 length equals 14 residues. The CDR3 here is CAWDMGGKATEAFF. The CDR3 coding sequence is TGTGCCTGGGACATGGGGGGGAAGGCCACTGAAGCTTTCTTT.

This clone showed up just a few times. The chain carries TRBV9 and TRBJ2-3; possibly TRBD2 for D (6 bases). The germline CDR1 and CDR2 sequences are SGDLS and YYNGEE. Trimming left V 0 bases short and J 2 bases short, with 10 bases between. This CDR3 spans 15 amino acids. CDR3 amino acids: CASSVGGRYTDTQYF. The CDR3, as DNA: TGTGCCAGCAGCGTAGGTGGGAGGTACACAGATACGCAGTATTTT.

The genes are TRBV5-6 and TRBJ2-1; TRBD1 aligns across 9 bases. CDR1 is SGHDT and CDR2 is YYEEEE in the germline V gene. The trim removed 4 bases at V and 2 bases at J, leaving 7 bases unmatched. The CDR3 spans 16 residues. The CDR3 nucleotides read TGTGCCAGCAGCCCAGGGAGACAGGGGGCCTACAATGAGCAGTTCTTC. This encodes CASSPGRQGAYNEQFF.

CDR3 sequence: CASSQIGAAYNSPLHF. As DNA, the CDR3 is TGTGCCAGCAGCCAAATTGGGGCAGCATACAATTCACCCCTCCACTTT. This chain uses TRBV3-1 (or the pseudogene TRBV3-2) with TRBJ1-6; possibly TRBD1 for D (5 bases). Trimming stripped 2 bases from V and 7 bases from J, with 15 bases between. The germline V gene has CDR1 LGHDT and CDR2 YNNKEL (reference sequence). The CDR3 spans 16 residues.

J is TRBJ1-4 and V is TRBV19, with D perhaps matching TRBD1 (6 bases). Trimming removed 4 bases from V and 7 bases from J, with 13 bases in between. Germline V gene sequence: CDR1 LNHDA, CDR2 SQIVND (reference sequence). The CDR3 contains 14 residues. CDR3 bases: TGTGCCAGTAGTACGACAGGCCTTACTGAAAAACTGTTTTTT. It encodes CASSTTGLTEKLFF.

CDR3 coding DNA: TGTGCCTGGAGTGTGGACAGGACCTATAATTCACCCCTCCACTTT. Translated, it gives CAWSVDRTYNSPLHF. This chain joins TRBV30 and TRBJ1-6; TRBD1 matches 7 bases. Germline V gene sequence: CDR1 GTSNPN, CDR2 SVGIG (reference sequence). The CDR3 is 15 residues long. Trimming took 0 bases from V and 2 from J; bases not matched to a gene: 1.

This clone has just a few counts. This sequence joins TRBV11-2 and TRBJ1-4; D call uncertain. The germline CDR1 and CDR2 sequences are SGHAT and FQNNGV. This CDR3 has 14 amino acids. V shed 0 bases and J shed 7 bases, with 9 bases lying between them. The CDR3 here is CASSLEPRSEKLFF. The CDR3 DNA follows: TGTGCCAGCAGCTTAGAGCCGCGGAGTGAAAAACTGTTTTTT.

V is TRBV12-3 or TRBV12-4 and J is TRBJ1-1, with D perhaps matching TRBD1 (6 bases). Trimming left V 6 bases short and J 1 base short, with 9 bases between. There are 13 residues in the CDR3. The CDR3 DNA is TGTGCCAGCAGGGGGACAAGGAACACTGAAGCTTTCTTT. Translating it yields CASRGTRNTEAFF.

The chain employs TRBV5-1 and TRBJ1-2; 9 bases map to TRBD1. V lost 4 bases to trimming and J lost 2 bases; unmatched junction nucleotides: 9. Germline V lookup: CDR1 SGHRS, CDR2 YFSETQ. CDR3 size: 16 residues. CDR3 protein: CASSQGTGRGNYGYTF. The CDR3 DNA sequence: TGCGCCAGCAGCCAGGGGACAGGGCGAGGGAACTATGGCTACACCTTC.

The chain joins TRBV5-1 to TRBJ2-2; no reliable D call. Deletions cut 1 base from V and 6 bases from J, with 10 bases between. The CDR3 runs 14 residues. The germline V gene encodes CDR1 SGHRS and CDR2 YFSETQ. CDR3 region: CASSLHSRAGELFF. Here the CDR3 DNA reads TGCGCCAGCAGCTTGCACTCACGCGCCGGGGAGCTGTTTTTT.

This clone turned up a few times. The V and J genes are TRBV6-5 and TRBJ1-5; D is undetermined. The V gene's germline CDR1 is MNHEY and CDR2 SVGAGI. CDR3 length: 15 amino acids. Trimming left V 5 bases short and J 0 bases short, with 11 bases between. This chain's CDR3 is CASSRGGSSNQPQHF. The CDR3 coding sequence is TGTGCCAGCAGTCGGGGAGGGAGTAGCAATCAGCCCCAGCATTTT.

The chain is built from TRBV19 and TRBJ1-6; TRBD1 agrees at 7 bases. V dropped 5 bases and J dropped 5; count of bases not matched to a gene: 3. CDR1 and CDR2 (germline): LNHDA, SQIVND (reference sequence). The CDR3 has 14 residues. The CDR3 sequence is CASSSGTDNSPLHF. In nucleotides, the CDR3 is TGTGCCAGTAGTTCAGGGACAGATAATTCACCCCTCCACTTT.

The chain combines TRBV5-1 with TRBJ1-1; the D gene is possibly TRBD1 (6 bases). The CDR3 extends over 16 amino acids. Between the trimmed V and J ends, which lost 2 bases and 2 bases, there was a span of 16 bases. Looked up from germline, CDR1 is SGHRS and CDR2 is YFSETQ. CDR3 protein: CASSFRGPLGNTEAFF. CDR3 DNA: TGCGCCAGCAGCTTCAGGGGCCCCCTGGGCAACACTGAAGCTTTCTTT.

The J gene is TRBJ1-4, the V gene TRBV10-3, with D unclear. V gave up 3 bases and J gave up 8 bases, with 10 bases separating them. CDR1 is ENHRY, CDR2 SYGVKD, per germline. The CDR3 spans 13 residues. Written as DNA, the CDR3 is TGTGCCATCAGTGAACGAAGAGGGGAAAAACTGTTTTTT. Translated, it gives CAISERRGEKLFF.

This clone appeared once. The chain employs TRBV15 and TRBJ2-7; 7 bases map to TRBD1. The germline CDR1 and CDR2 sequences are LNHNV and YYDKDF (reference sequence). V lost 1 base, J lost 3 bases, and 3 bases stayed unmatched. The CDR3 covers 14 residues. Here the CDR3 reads CATSRAAGGYEQYF. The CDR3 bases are TGTGCCACCAGCAGAGCGGCAGGGGGCTACGAGCAGTACTTC.

This CDR3 is CASSLVWALTGELFF. For the CDR3, the DNA is TGTGCCAGCAGCTTAGTTTGGGCTTTGACCGGGGAGCTGTTTTTT. This chain joins TRBV7-9 and TRBJ2-2; D call uncertain. CDR1 is SEHNR, CDR2 FQNEAQ, per germline (reference sequence). Trimming shortened V by 1 base and J by 5 bases, and 11 bases separated the two germline ends. The CDR3 contains 15 residues.

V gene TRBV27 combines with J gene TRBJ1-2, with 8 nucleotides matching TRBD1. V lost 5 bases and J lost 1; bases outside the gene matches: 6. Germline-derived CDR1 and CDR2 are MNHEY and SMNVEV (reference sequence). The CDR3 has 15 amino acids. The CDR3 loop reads CASSNGQGVNYGYTF. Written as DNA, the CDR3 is TGTGCCAGCAGTAATGGACAGGGTGTTAACTATGGCTACACCTTC.

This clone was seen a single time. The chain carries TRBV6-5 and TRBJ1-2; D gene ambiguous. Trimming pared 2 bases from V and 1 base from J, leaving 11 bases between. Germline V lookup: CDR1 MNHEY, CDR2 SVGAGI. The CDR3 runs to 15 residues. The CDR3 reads CASSYGRSVNYGYTF. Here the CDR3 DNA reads TGTGCCAGCAGTTACGGGCGATCAGTTAACTATGGCTACACCTTC.

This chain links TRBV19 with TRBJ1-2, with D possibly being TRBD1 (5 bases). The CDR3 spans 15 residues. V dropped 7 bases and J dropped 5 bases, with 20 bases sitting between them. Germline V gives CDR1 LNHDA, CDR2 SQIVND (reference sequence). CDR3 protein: CASKAGPATPYGYTF. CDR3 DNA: TGTGCCAGTAAAGCGGGGCCGGCAACCCCGTATGGCTACACCTTC.

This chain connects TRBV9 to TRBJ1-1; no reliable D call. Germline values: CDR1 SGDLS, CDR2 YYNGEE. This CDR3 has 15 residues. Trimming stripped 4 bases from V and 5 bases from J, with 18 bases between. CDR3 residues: CASSSHTQPKTEAFF. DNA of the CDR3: TGTGCCAGCAGCTCGCACACCCAACCGAAGACTGAAGCTTTCTTT.